Presented here are 23 T cell receptor beta chains from one specimen sequenced in a study of blood T cell repertoires in COVID-19. Produced via immunoSEQ multiplex PCR; TCRdb's table is partial and in-frame only. The sample lists around 250,000 clones, 70% to 90% seen once, with about 14% in the top ten. The source material was PBMCs or T cells enriched from blood (not recorded which). Source of these receptors: a man in his late teens or twenties who had recovered from COVID-19.

This clone was recorded once. The chain links TRBV6-5 to TRBJ2-3, with TRBD2 identical over 15 bases. The length of the CDR3 is 15 residues. V gave up 5 bases and J gave up 6 bases; unmatched junction bases: 3. CDR1 is MNHEY and CDR2 is SVGAGI in the germline V gene. The DNA for the CDR3 is TGTGCCAGCAGTACCGGGACTAGCGGGGGGGATACGCAGTATTTT. Protein product: CASSTGTSGGDTQYF.

The V gene is TRBV2, the J gene TRBJ2-5; D perhaps matches TRBD1 (6 bases). Germline-derived CDR1 and CDR2 are SNHLY and FYNNEI. This CDR3 contains 12 residues. Trimming removed 3 bases at V and 6 bases at J, with 8 bases between. In DNA form, the CDR3 reads TGTGCCAGCAGTGACCAGGGGAAGACCCAGTACTTC. Encoded protein: CASSDQGKTQYF.

The CDR3 nucleotides are TGTGCCTGGAGTGTACAGGGCGGATTCAAAAACATTCAGTACTTC. Translation gives CAWSVQGGFKNIQYF. The chain combines TRBV30 with TRBJ2-4; a weak D match, TRBD1 (6 bases). Germline CDR1 is GTSNPN and CDR2 is SVGIG (reference sequence). The CDR3 is 15 amino acids. The V and J ends lost 0 bases and 3 bases respectively, with 12 bases between them.

The rearrangement joins TRBV19 to TRBJ1-1, with a tentative D call TRBD1 (5 bases). Trimming pared 2 bases from V and 4 bases from J, leaving 14 bases between. Looked up from germline, CDR1 is LNHDA and CDR2 is SQIVND (reference sequence). CDR3 length: 15 amino acids. Written as DNA, the CDR3 is TGTGCCAGTAGTATATGGGGCTCCGGCGGCACTGAAGCTTTCTTT. Protein product: CASSIWGSGGTEAFF. Together with reference TRBV19 and TRBJ1-1, the CDR3 gives the full variable domain: DGGITQSPKYLFRKEGQNVTLSCEQNLNHDAMYWYRQDPGQGLRLIYYSQIVNDFQKGDIAEGYSVSREKKESFPLTVTSAQKNPTAFYLCASSIWGSGGTEAFFGQGTRLTVV.

The V and J genes are TRBV28 and TRBJ1-3; possible D gene TRBD1, 6 bases. This CDR3 contains 15 residues. Trimming shortened V by 6 bases and J by 0 bases, and 12 bases separated the two germline ends. The germline V gene has CDR1 MDHEN and CDR2 SYDVKM. The CDR3 DNA is TGTGCCAGCAGCCGACAGGCCTCCTCTGGAAACACCATATATTTT. It specifies CASSRQASSGNTIYF.

The rearrangement links TRBV28 to TRBJ1-5; D is unresolved. The CDR3 loop spans 13 amino acids. CDR1 MDHEN and CDR2 SYDVKM come from the germline V gene. Trimming stripped 3 bases from V and 7 bases from J, with 10 bases between. The CDR3 DNA reads as TGTGCCAGCAGTTTTGAAACGCGCCAGCCCCAGCATTTT. Its protein product is CASSFETRQPQHF.

The chain is built from TRBV28 and TRBJ1-6; D remains ambiguous. Germline V gene data show CDR1 as MDHEN and CDR2 as SYDVKM. The CDR3 loop spans 14 amino acids. V was clipped by 6 bases and J by 14 bases, with 20 bases between them. CDR3: CASREYSLSISLHF. The CDR3 region has the DNA TGTGCCAGCAGAGAGTACAGCCTTAGTATATCCCTCCACTTT.

The chain uses TRBV2 and TRBJ1-1, with TRBD1 identical over 9 bases. V lost 5 bases, J lost 4 bases, and 11 bases stayed unmatched. CDR3 length equals 16 residues. Germline CDR1 is SNHLY and CDR2 is FYNNEI. This chain's CDR3 is CASSRRTGVIVTEAFF. CDR3 DNA sequence: TGTGCCAGCAGTCGCAGGACAGGGGTGATCGTCACTGAAGCTTTCTTT.

Remarks on this clone: Other DNA sequences in the same sample also yield this CDR3. The chain combines TRBV19 with TRBJ2-2; D ambiguous. V was clipped by 3 bases and J by 1 base, with 6 bases between them. CDR1 is LNHDA, CDR2 SQIVND, per germline (reference sequence). CDR3 length: 14 amino acids. The CDR3 DNA reads TGTGCCAGTAGTATTGTCTTGAACACCGGGGAGCTGTTTTTT. It encodes CASSIVLNTGELFF. Together with reference TRBV19 and TRBJ2-2, the CDR3 gives the full variable domain: DGGITQSPKYLFRKEGQNVTLSCEQNLNHDAMYWYRQDPGQGLRLIYYSQIVNDFQKGDIAEGYSVSREKKESFPLTVTSAQKNPTAFYLCASSIVLNTGELFFGEGSRLTVL.

This chain uses TRBV7-9 with TRBJ1-1; no clear D gene. The germline gives CDR1 SEHNR, CDR2 FQNEAQ (reference sequence). This CDR3 has 16 amino acids. V was clipped by 0 bases and J by 1 base, with 12 bases between them. CDR3 protein: CASSLAREGKNTEAFF. Here the CDR3 DNA reads TGTGCCAGCAGCTTAGCGCGGGAAGGGAAGAACACTGAAGCTTTCTTT. The variable domain in full, completed from reference TRBV7-9 and TRBJ1-1, reads DTGVSQNPRHKITKRGQNVTFRCDPISEHNRLYWYRQTLGQGPEFLTYFQNEAQLEKSRLLSDRFSAERPKGSFSTLEIQRTEQGDSAMYLCASSLAREGKNTEAFFGQGTRLTVV.

The V gene is TRBV23-1, the J gene TRBJ2-1; D is unresolved. TRBV23-1 has ORF status, its function being uncertain. Between the trimmed V and J ends, which lost 3 bases and 2 bases, there was a span of 14 bases. The CDR3 contains 16 residues. CDR3 loop: CASSQSRRPAYNEQFF. The CDR3 region has the DNA TGCGCCAGCAGTCAGTCCCGGAGACCAGCCTACAATGAGCAGTTCTTC.

The genes are TRBV6-5 and TRBJ1-5; 10 bases line up with TRBD1. This CDR3 has 14 amino acids. J was trimmed by 9 bases and V by 6 bases; bases with no gene match: 8. Germline V CDR1 and CDR2: MNHEY, SVGAGI. The CDR3 sequence: CASRDGQGGWPQHF. The CDR3 region has the DNA TGTGCCAGCAGGGATGGACAGGGGGGGTGGCCCCAGCATTTT.

J is TRBJ2-6 and V is TRBV19; no clear D gene. The CDR3 is 17 residues long. From germline, CDR1 is LNHDA and CDR2 SQIVND (reference sequence). V was cut by 6 bases and J by 0 bases, with 15 bases left in between. The CDR3 nucleotides are TGTGCCAGTAGAAACACAGTTCCTATCTCTGGGGCCAACGTCCTGACTTTC. This codes for CASRNTVPISGANVLTF.

The chain recombines TRBV6-1 with TRBJ1-5; possibly TRBD1 for D (5 bases). Per the germline V gene, CDR1 is MNHNS and CDR2 is SASEGT. The CDR3 runs 18 residues. Between the trimmed V and J ends, which lost 4 bases and 1 base, there was a span of 20 bases. This CDR3 is CASSALGGARISNQPQHF. CDR3 DNA sequence: TGTGCCAGCAGTGCTTTAGGAGGGGCGAGGATAAGCAATCAGCCCCAGCATTTT.

V usage is TRBV4-1 and J usage is TRBJ2-5; 8 bases match TRBD2. The CDR3 contains 17 residues. The V and J ends lost 2 bases and 5 bases, in that order; junction bases with no gene match: 13. The germline CDR1 and CDR2 sequences are MGHRA and YSYEKL. The CDR3 reads CASSQWPAGGVTETQYF. The CDR3 DNA is TGCGCCAGCAGCCAATGGCCCGCCGGGGGGGTGACGGAGACCCAGTACTTC.

CDR3 coding DNA: TGTGCCAGTAGTCCCCGGGACAGATTTACTGAAGCTTTCTTT. Residues: CASSPRDRFTEAFF. The rearrangement joins TRBV19 to TRBJ1-1, with TRBD1 matching over 7 bases. The CDR3 runs to 14 residues. V trimming: 5 bases; J trimming: 5 bases; junction bases outside the gene matches: 8. The germline CDR1 and CDR2 sequences are LNHDA and SQIVND (reference sequence).

The chain recombines TRBV24-1 with TRBJ2-3; 8 bases align to TRBD2. CDR3 length: 21 amino acids. The junction had 24 bases not matched to a gene; V was cut back by 8 bases and J by 0 bases. The germline V gene encodes CDR1 KGHDR and CDR2 SFDVKD. The CDR3 protein is CATILNWTSKEFRLSTDTQYF. DNA for the CDR3: TGTGCCACCATCTTAAACTGGACTAGCAAAGAATTCCGACTTAGCACAGATACGCAGTATTTT.

This chain connects TRBV2 to TRBJ2-1, with TRBD1 as a possible D gene (5 bases). Germline lookup yields CDR1 SNHLY and CDR2 FYNNEI. The V gene lost 7 bases and the J gene lost 0 bases, with 10 bases spanning the gap. This CDR3 is built from 14 residues. CDR3 bases: TGTGCCAGCAAAAGGGGTACCTCCTACAATGAGCAGTTCTTC. Residues: CASKRGTSYNEQFF.

The rearrangement uses TRBV19 and TRBJ2-3, with 8 bases lining up with TRBD1. Germline values: CDR1 LNHDA, CDR2 SQIVND (reference sequence). The CDR3 extends over 14 amino acids. V was clipped by 6 bases and J by 2 bases; unmatched bases: 4. CDR3 amino acids: CASSKTGVTDTQYF. The CDR3 DNA follows: TGTGCCAGTAGCAAGACAGGGGTCACAGATACGCAGTATTTT.

The CDR3 loop is CASSEQGYNSPLHF. For the CDR3, the DNA is TGTGCCAGCAGCGAACAGGGTTATAATTCACCCCTCCACTTT. This chain uses TRBV11-2 with TRBJ1-6, with D possibly matching TRBD1 (6 bases). The length of the CDR3 is 14 residues. The V end was cut by 5 bases, the J end by 4 bases, with 9 bases between. In germline, CDR1 is SGHAT, CDR2 FQNNGV. The full variable domain, in which reference TRBV11-2 and TRBJ1-6 provide the parts outside the CDR3, is EAGVAQSPRYKIIEKRQSVAFWCNPISGHATLYWYQQILGQGPKLLIQFQNNGVVDDSQLPKDRFSAERLKGVDSTLKIQPAKLEDSAVYLCASSEQGYNSPLHFGNGTRLTVT.

This clone was observed once. The chain uses TRBV5-1 and TRBJ2-7, with D unresolved. This CDR3 has 12 amino acids. Germline V lookup: CDR1 SGHRS, CDR2 YFSETQ. The V gene lost 0 bases and the J gene lost 6 bases, with 7 bases spanning the gap. CDR3 in amino acids: CASSLGAAEQYF. The CDR3 region has the DNA TGCGCCAGCAGCTTGGGGGCAGCCGAGCAGTACTTC.

This chain connects TRBV7-9 to TRBJ1-5; D is unresolved. V lost 3 bases, J lost 0 bases, and 9 bases lay in between. CDR3 size: 15 residues. The V gene's germline CDR1 is SEHNR and CDR2 FQNEAQ (reference sequence). The CDR3 sequence is CASSLQGLSNQPQHF. The CDR3 nucleotides read TGTGCCAGCAGCTTGCAAGGACTTAGCAATCAGCCCCAGCATTTT.

This chain uses TRBV18 with TRBJ1-2; 8 bases line up with TRBD1. The germline V gene encodes CDR1 KGHSH and CDR2 LQKENI. With V trimmed by 3 bases and J by 3 bases, 6 bases remained unmatched. The CDR3 totals 15 residues. This chain's CDR3 is CASSPGGQGDYGYTF. DNA of the CDR3: TGTGCCAGCTCACCTGGCGGACAGGGCGACTATGGCTACACCTTC.